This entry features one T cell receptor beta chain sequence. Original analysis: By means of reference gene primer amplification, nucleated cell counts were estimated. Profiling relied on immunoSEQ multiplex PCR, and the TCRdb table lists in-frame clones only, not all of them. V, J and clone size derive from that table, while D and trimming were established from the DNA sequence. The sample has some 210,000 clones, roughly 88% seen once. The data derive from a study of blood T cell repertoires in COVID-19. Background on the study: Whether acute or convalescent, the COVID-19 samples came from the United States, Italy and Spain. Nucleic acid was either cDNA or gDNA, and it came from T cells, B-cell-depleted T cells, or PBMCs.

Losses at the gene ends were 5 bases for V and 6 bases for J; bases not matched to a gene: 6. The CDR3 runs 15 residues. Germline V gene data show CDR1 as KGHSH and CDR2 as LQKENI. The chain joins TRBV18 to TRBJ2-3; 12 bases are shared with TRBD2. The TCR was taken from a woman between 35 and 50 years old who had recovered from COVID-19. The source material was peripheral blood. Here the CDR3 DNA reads TGTGCCAGCTCAGCAGGACTAGCGGGAAGCGATACGCAGTATTTT. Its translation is CASSAGLAGSDTQYF.